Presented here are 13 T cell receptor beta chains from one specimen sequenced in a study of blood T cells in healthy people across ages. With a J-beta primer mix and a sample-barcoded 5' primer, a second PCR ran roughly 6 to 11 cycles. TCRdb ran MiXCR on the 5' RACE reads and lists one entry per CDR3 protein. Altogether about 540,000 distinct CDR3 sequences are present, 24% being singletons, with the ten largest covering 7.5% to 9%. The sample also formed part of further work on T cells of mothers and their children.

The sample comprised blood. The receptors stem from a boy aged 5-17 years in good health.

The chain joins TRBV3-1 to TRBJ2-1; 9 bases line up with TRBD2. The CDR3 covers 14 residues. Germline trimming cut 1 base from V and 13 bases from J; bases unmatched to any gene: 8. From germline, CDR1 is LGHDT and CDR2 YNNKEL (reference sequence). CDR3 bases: TGTGCCAGCAGCCAAGCGAGTAGCGGGGGACGTCAGTTCTTC. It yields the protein CASSQASSGGRQFF.

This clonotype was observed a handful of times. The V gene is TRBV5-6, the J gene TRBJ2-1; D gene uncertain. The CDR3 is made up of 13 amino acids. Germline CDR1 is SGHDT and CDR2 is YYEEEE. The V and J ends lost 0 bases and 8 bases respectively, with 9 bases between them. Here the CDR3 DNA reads TGTGCCAGCAGCTTGGGCAGGTACGATGAGCAGTTCTTC. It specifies CASSLGRYDEQFF.

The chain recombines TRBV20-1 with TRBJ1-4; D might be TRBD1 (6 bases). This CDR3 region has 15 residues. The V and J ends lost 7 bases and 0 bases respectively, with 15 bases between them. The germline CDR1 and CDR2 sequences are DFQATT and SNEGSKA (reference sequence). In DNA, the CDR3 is TGCAGTGGGGGGGCAGGCTCATCAACTAATGAAAAACTGTTTTTT. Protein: CSGGAGSSTNEKLFF.

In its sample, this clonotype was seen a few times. CDR3 bases: TGCGCCAGCAGCCAAGGGTTCGACAGAGACACTGAAGCTTTCTTT. It yields the protein CASSQGFDRDTEAFF. This sequence joins TRBV4-1 and TRBJ1-1; tentative D call: TRBD1 (5 bases). V was shortened by 1 base and J by 3 bases, with 12 bases between the two germline ends. Per germline, CDR1 MGHRA and CDR2 YSYEKL. CDR3 length: 15 residues.

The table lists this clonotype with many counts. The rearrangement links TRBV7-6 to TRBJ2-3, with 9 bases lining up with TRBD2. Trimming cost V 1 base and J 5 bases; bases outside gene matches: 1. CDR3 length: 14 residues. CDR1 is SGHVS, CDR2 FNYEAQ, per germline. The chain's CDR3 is CASSLGAGGDTQYF. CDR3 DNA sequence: TGTGCCAGCAGCTTAGGAGCGGGGGGAGATACGCAGTATTTT.

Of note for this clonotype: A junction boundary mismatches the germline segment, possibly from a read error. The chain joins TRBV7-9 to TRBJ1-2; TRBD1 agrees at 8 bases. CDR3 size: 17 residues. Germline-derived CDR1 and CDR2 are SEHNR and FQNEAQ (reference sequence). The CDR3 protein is CANSLQYSQGAVYGYTF. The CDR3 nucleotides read TGTGCCAACAGCTTGCAGTATTCCCAGGGGGCAGTATATGGCTACACCTTC.

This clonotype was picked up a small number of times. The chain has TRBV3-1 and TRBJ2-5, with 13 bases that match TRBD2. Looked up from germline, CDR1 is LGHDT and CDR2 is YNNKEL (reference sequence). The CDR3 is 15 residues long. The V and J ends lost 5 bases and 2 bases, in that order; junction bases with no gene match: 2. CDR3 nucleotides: TGTGCCAGCAGCACGGGACTAGCGGGGCAAGAGACCCAGTACTTC. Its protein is CASSTGLAGQETQYF.

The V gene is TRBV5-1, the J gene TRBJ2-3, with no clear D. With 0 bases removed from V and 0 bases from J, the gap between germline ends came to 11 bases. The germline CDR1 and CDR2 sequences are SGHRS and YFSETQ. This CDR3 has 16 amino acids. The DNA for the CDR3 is TGCGCCAGCAGCTTGGAGTCCGCCTCGAGCACAGATACGCAGTATTTT. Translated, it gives CASSLESASSTDTQYF.

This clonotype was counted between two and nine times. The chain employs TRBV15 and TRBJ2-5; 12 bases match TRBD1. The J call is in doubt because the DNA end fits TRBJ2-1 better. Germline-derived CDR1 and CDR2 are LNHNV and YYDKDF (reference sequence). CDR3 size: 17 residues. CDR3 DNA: TGTGCCACCAGCAGAGAGAGGGGACAGGGGGCGCTCAATGAGCAGTTCTTC. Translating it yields CATSRERGQGALNEQFF.

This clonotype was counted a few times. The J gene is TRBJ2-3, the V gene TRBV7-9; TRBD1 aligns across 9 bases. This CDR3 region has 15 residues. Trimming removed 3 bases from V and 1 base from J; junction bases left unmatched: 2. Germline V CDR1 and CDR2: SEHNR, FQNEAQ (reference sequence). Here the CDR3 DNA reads TGTGCCAGCAGCTTCTGGACAGGGGGCACAGATACGCAGTATTTT. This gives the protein CASSFWTGGTDTQYF.

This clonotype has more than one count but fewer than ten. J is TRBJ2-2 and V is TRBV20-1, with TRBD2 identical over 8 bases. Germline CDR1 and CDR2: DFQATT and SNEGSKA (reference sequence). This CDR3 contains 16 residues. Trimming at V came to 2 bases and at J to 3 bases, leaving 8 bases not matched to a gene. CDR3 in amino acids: CSARNMRGVYTGELFF. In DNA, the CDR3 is TGCAGTGCTAGAAACATGCGGGGGGTGTACACCGGGGAGCTGTTTTTT.

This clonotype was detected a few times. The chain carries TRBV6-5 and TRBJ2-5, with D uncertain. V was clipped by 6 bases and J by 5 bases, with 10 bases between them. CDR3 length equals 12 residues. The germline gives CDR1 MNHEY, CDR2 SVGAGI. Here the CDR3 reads CASSSSVETQYF. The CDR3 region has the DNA TGTGCCAGCAGCTCCTCGGTCGAGACCCAGTACTTC.

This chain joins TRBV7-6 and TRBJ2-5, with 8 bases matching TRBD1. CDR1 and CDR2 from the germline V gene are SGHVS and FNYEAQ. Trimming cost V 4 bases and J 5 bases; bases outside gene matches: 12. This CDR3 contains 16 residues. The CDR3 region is CASSSKKQGAWETQYF. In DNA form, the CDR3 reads TGTGCCAGCAGCTCCAAAAAGCAGGGGGCGTGGGAGACCCAGTACTTC.